Listed here is a single TCR beta chain. No antigen is known for it. This sample stems from a study of cytomegalovirus exposure and HLA in healthy donors. Study-level results: Per a later analysis, HLA-associated TCR beta chains showed more clonal expansion than other, equally common TCR beta chains. The study recorded some 160 TCR beta chains that were cytomegalovirus-associated. Association with HLA alleles at 0.05 false discovery rate was found for roughly 17,000 TCR beta sequences in a later analysis.

The CDR3 sequence is 15 residues long. The V gene end was trimmed by 6 bases and the J gene end by 4 bases; junction bases not matched to a gene: 12. Germline CDR1 reads GTSNPN; CDR2 reads SVGIG (reference sequence). The PCR made use of 60 Vbeta and 13 Jbeta primers. Method: immunoSEQ multiplex PCR; TCRdb's copy keeps in-frame clones and lacks some. This sample's table has about 140,000 clones. The V and J genes are TRBV30 and TRBJ2-5; 9 positions match TRBD2. This clonotype originated in a woman between 18 and 29 years old in good health and CMV-seronegative. Material for sequencing was PBMCs. CDR3 residues: CACSWRREGRETQYF. For the CDR3, the DNA is TGTGCCTGTTCATGGCGGCGGGAGGGCCGAGAGACCCAGTACTTC.